This T cell receptor (beta chain) was profiled in a study of blood T cell repertoires in COVID-19. For the study at large: Whether acute or convalescent, the COVID-19 samples came from the United States, Italy and Spain. PBMCs, B-cell-depleted T cells, or T cells were the source of the cDNA or gDNA that made up the material.

Participant age was roughly 18 to 90 years, and participants resided in about 25 US areas. The recovered donors of Cohort 3 showed two negative PCRs, clearance, or symptom resolution. The data were produced by immunoSEQ multiplex PCR, yet TCRdb's version contains in-frame clones alone and is incomplete. The table shows roughly 170,000 clones, with approximately 84% occurring only once. The CDR3 consists of 9 residues. In germline, CDR1 is MRHNA, CDR2 SNTAGT. V was trimmed by 9 bases and J by 7 bases, leaving 3 bases between them. The chain joins TRBV6-4 to TRBJ2-2, with D unresolved. Material for sequencing was PBMCs or T cells enriched from blood (not recorded which). The sequence came from a man in his forties or fifties who had recovered from COVID-19. The CDR3 sequence is CASSGELFF. In DNA, the CDR3 is TGTGCCAGTAGCGGGGAGCTGTTTTTT.